The 21 T cell receptor beta chains below all came from one sample that was sequenced in a study of cytomegalovirus exposure and HLA in healthy donors. Amplification used 60 Vbeta primers and 13 Jbeta primers. Clones were sequenced by immunoSEQ multiplex PCR, and TCRdb holds only the in-frame ones, with some missing. The sample consists of roughly 140,000 clones, around 73% of them appearing once. The sample consisted of PBMCs. All receptors derive from a human donor in good health.

This clone occurred once. The chain recombines TRBV4-1 with TRBJ2-1, with TRBD1 matching over 12 bases. Germline CDR1 reads MGHRA; CDR2 reads YSYEKL. V was pared by 6 bases and J by 0 bases, with 15 bases of the junction left unmatched. This CDR3 has 20 residues. The CDR3 DNA follows: TGCGCCAGCAGTTTTCGTCCGGGACAGGGGGCGTACCGCTCCTACAATGAGCAGTTCTTC. As protein: CASSFRPGQGAYRSYNEQFF.

This chain joins TRBV7-9 and TRBJ1-5; tentative D call: TRBD1 (5 bases). CDR1 SEHNR and CDR2 FQNEAQ come from the germline V gene (reference sequence). V was clipped by 4 bases and J by 3 bases, with 10 bases between them. The CDR3 is 14 residues long. The CDR3 coding sequence is TGTGCCAGCAGCTACGACAGCCTCAATCAGCCCCAGCATTTT. Translated, it gives CASSYDSLNQPQHF.

This clone has just a few counts. This rearrangement joins TRBV9 to TRBJ2-1; the match to TRBD2 covers 11 bases. CDR1 is SGDLS and CDR2 is YYNGEE in the germline V gene. This CDR3 is 15 amino acids long. The J segment lost 8 bases and the V segment lost 1 base, leaving 5 bases of the junction unmatched. This CDR3 is CASSVIAGGPDEQFF. The CDR3 bases are TGTGCCAGCAGCGTAATAGCGGGAGGGCCAGATGAGCAGTTCTTC. The full variable domain, completed using reference TRBV9 and TRBJ2-1, is DSGVTQTPKHLITATGQRVTLRCSPRSGDLSVYWYQQSLDQGLQFLIQYYNGEERAKGNILERFSAQQFPDLHSELNLSSLELGDSALYFCASSVIAGGPDEQFFGPGTRLTVL.

Concerning this clone: This same CDR3 is encoded by further DNA sequences in the sample. The rearrangement links TRBV11-3 to TRBJ2-1, with 12 nucleotides matching TRBD2. Germline V CDR1 and CDR2: SGHNT, YENEEA. V dropped 1 base and J dropped 4; count of bases not matched to a gene: 2. This CDR3 has 16 amino acids. The CDR3 sequence: CASSLGTSGVYNEQFF. CDR3 coding DNA: TGTGCCAGCAGCTTAGGGACTAGCGGGGTATACAATGAGCAGTTCTTC.

This rearrangement joins TRBV5-1 to TRBJ1-6, with TRBD1 matching over 8 bases. Germline V CDR1 and CDR2: SGHRS, YFSETQ. This CDR3 has 15 amino acids. Trimming removed 1 base from V and 10 bases from J; junction bases left unmatched: 7. The CDR3 sequence is CASSLTWTGTSPLHF. CDR3 bases: TGCGCCAGCAGCTTGACGTGGACAGGGACCTCACCCCTCCACTTT.

This chain uses TRBV7-9 with TRBJ1-2, with no clear D. CDR1 SEHNR and CDR2 FQNEAQ come from the germline V gene (reference sequence). The V end was cut by 4 bases, the J end by 6 bases, with 6 bases between. The CDR3 is made up of 11 amino acids. CDR3: CASSYGDGYTF. The CDR3 bases are TGTGCCAGCAGCTACGGTGATGGCTACACCTTC.

The chain links TRBV6-5 to TRBJ1-1; 8 bases are shared with TRBD1. V gave up 7 bases and J gave up 9 bases; unmatched junction bases: 4. CDR1 and CDR2 (germline): MNHEY, SVGAGI. There are 11 residues in the CDR3. As DNA, the CDR3 is TGTGCCAGCATCGCAGGGGGCCAAGCTTTCTTT. Its protein is CASIAGGQAFF.

This clone counts as medium-sized. The chain has TRBV5-1 and TRBJ2-3; weak D call: TRBD1 (5 bases). V was clipped by 4 bases and J by 2 bases, with 17 bases between them. CDR3 length: 16 residues. Per the germline V gene, CDR1 is SGHRS and CDR2 is YFSETQ. In DNA, the CDR3 is TGCGCCAGCAGCGCCCGGGCTTCACAGGACACAGATACGCAGTATTTT. It codes for CASSARASQDTDTQYF.

The chain employs TRBV19 and TRBJ2-5, with 7 bases aligning to TRBD2. The CDR3 has 13 amino acids. CDR1 LNHDA and CDR2 SQIVND come from the germline V gene (reference sequence). The V segment lost 3 bases and the J segment 11 bases; nucleotides outside the gene matches: 9. The CDR3 loop is CASSISRESEQYF. CDR3 coding DNA: TGTGCCAGTAGTATTTCGCGGGAGTCGGAGCAGTACTTC.

There are a few counts of this clone. This chain connects TRBV7-9 to TRBJ1-2; possible D gene TRBD1, 5 bases. The CDR3 is 14 amino acids. From germline, CDR1 is SEHNR and CDR2 FQNEAQ (reference sequence). Trimming stripped 5 bases from V and 4 bases from J, with 14 bases between. The CDR3 is CASSLGGASYGYTF. The CDR3 bases are TGTGCCAGCAGCCTCGGAGGGGCTAGCTATGGCTACACCTTC.

The genes are TRBV7-9 and TRBJ2-7; D possibly corresponds to TRBD1 (6 bases). CDR1 SEHNR and CDR2 FQNEAQ come from the germline V gene (reference sequence). CDR3 size: 14 residues. Between the trimmed V and J ends, which lost 5 bases and 4 bases, there was a span of 15 bases. The CDR3, as DNA: TGTGCCAGCAGCCACCAGGGGAGTCTATACGAGCAGTACTTC. Translating it yields CASSHQGSLYEQYF.

The chain links TRBV11-2 to TRBJ1-2; 7 bases are a match to TRBD1. CDR1 and CDR2 from the germline V gene are SGHAT and FQNNGV. The CDR3 totals 13 residues. V was pared by 5 bases and J by 8 bases, with 8 bases of the junction left unmatched. This CDR3 is CASSTTGPLGYTF. The CDR3 DNA sequence: TGTGCCAGCAGCACGACAGGGCCCTTAGGCTACACCTTC.

The chain recombines TRBV6-5 with TRBJ2-7, with D possibly being TRBD2 (5 bases). The V gene lost 5 bases and the J gene lost 3 bases, with 8 bases spanning the gap. Germline-derived CDR1 and CDR2 are MNHEY and SVGAGI. The CDR3 runs to 12 residues. In nucleotides, the CDR3 is TGTGCCAGCAGTGTCCGGGGCTACGAGCAGTACTTC. It translates to CASSVRGYEQYF.

The chain is built from TRBV21-1 and TRBJ2-7; TRBD2, the table's D call, lacks a check against the DNA. TRBV21-1 is labeled a pseudogene. The CDR3 covers 14 residues. The CDR3 region has the DNA TGTGCCAGCAGCAAATATACGGGCTCCTACGAGCAGTACTTC. It specifies CASSKYTGSYEQYF.

The chain combines TRBV19 with TRBJ2-5; no clear D gene. The CDR3 extends over 15 amino acids. Germline lookup yields CDR1 LNHDA and CDR2 SQIVND (reference sequence). V was pared by 6 bases and J by 0 bases, with 14 bases between. CDR3 in amino acids: CASSRLVGYQETQYF. Here the CDR3 DNA reads TGTGCCAGTAGCCGGCTAGTCGGTTACCAAGAGACCCAGTACTTC.

This sequence joins TRBV7-8 and TRBJ1-5; tentatively, D is TRBD1 (6 bases). V was shortened by 5 bases and J by 0 bases, with 23 bases between the two germline ends. This CDR3 is 19 amino acids long. Germline lookup yields CDR1 SGHVS and CDR2 FQNEAQ. The CDR3 sequence is CASSTYRDLLAYSNQPQHF. Here the CDR3 DNA reads TGTGCCAGCAGCACCTACAGGGATTTACTGGCGTATAGCAATCAGCCCCAGCATTTT.

This clone was seen a few times. The chain combines TRBV11-2 with TRBJ2-5; 10 nucleotides agree with TRBD2. CDR3 size: 15 residues. Losses at the gene ends were 5 bases for V and 2 bases for J; bases not matched to a gene: 5. Germline V gene sequence: CDR1 SGHAT, CDR2 FQNNGV. The CDR3, as DNA: TGTGCCAGCAGCAAACTAGCGGGGCAGCAAGAGACCCAGTACTTC. Translating it yields CASSKLAGQQETQYF.

The chain combines TRBV2 with TRBJ1-5, with a tentative D call TRBD1 (5 bases). Germline V lookup: CDR1 SNHLY, CDR2 FYNNEI. The CDR3 has 15 residues. Trimming pared 0 bases from V and 7 bases from J, leaving 13 bases between. In DNA, the CDR3 is TGTGCCAGCAGTGAAGCGCGTGGGGCAGGGCAGCCCCAGCATTTT. This gives the protein CASSEARGAGQPQHF.

There are a few counts of this clone. The chain combines TRBV7-6 with TRBJ2-5; 7 nucleotides match TRBD2. Germline trimming cut 4 bases from V and 4 bases from J; bases unmatched to any gene: 3. This CDR3 spans 13 amino acids. Germline V lookup: CDR1 SGHVS, CDR2 FNYEAQ. The CDR3 is CASSSGGRETQYF. As DNA, the CDR3 is TGTGCCAGCAGCTCCGGGGGGAGAGAGACCCAGTACTTC.

The chain joins TRBV4-2 to TRBJ1-2; no definite D call. Germline CDR1 reads LGHNA; CDR2 reads YNFKEQ. V lost 1 base and J lost 7, with 13 bases in between. CDR3 size: 14 residues. CDR3 nucleotides: TGTGCCAGCAGCCAAGTACGGGGAGGTGTTGGCTACACCTTC. Translated, it gives CASSQVRGGVGYTF.

The sample holds a few counts of this clone. The chain is built from TRBV7-8 and TRBJ1-5; D not resolved. CDR1 and CDR2 (germline): SGHVS, FQNEAQ. Trimming removed 1 base from V and 5 bases from J, with 9 bases in between. This CDR3 is 14 amino acids long. CDR3 DNA sequence: TGTGCCAGCAGCTTAGGCGGGGTCCATCAGCCCCAGCATTTT. Amino acid sequence: CASSLGGVHQPQHF.